This TCR beta chain was profiled in a study of cytotoxic CD8 clonotypes in ibrutinib-treated CLL listed by TCRdb under 2021. Turning to the overall study: The cohort was composed of under 12 relapsed/refractory and about 15 treatment-naive patients; IGHV unmutated status was identified in 17 to 18 patients. Responses were partial in roughly 24 patients and complete in 2; after median approximately 69 months follow-up, 14 stayed in remission and about 12 progressed. Response samples were taken after a median of roughly eleven months on treatment, ranging from roughly 6 to 36 months. All remission and progressive disease samples were collected while patients were still receiving ibrutinib. Cryopreserved peripheral blood mononuclear cells were collected before treatment, at response, and at either disease progression or sustained remission. Of the 85 to 95 participants in the trial, roughly 26 had longitudinal samples available. An average of approximately 260,000 productive templates and tens of thousands of productive rearrangements was obtained per sample.

Regarding this clone: What this receptor recognizes is not known. No much larger clonotype is one base removed from it; base qualities were not supplied.

Read against the paper, the sample's time point label means: approximately 25 months on ibrutinib. For TCR beta library preparation, approximately 2.2 micrograms of genomic DNA were isolated from cryopreserved PBMCs. Longitudinal blood samples from CLL patients on ibrutinib monotherapy underwent high-throughput TCR beta sequencing. The patients were enrolled in a single-center, open-label phase 2 trial of ibrutinib monotherapy. Beyond this particular receptor, the publication reports: Public clonotypes were rare and either shrank or stayed stable during treatment, and the rise in clonality at ibrutinib response reflected expansion of private clonotypes. Clonality rose at ibrutinib response, remained stable during sustained remission, and dropped back toward baseline at progression. At baseline, clonality was higher than in age-matched healthy donors and showed a strong correlation with circulating CD8+ T-cell counts. Lymph node repertoires were not examined, and the timing of sampling was not matched between patients in sustained remission and those whose disease progressed.

A MiSeq instrument was used for deep resolution sequencing, which targeted depths ranging from 1 in 1 million up to 1 in 200,000 T cells, with coverage averaging 10x for each clonotype. The immunoSEQ hsTCRB Kit was used to generate the TCR beta libraries. The source study handled its data this way. ImmunoSEQ Data Assistant and ImmunoSEQ Analyzer were used for data analysis, and V, D and J genes were assigned according to IMGT definitions. Clonality, with values ranging from 0 to 1, was calculated as one minus the normalized Shannon entropy of productive rearrangement frequencies. Only overrepresented clonotypes making up at least 0.05% of each patient's repertoire were included in the public clonotype analysis. Repertoires from 10 to 15 age-matched healthy donors in immuneACCESS were used as clonality controls. TCRdb limited this immuneACCESS table to in-frame rearrangements with V and J called. A share of clones is missing; checked studies link under half to unresolved V genes, and the rest is unexplained. V and J calls and clone size are those listed in that table; D and trimming were worked out from the DNA. This sample lists roughly 150,000 clones; approximately 80% were detected once. In total, the top ten clones hold less than 6% of the sample.

Taken from the germline V gene, the CDR1 and CDR2 loops are MNHEY and SVGAGI. The CDR3 has 15 amino acids, counting the end cysteine and phenylalanine. The sequence is cut down to CDR3 DNA, 45 bases in frame from base 1. Trimmed from V: 2 bases; trimmed from J: 9 bases; junction bases lacking a gene match: 7. The sequence was collected from a human donor with chronic lymphocytic leukemia. Sequences were derived from PBMCs, sampled after 24 months of ibrutinib treatment. The rearranged chain carries TRBV6-5 and TRBJ2-5; TRBD1 fits 12 bases in the junction. The DNA reads as follows: TGTGCCAGCAGTTACGGGGACAGGGGGCCTGGAGCCCAGTACTTC. Its product reads: CASSYGDRGPGAQYF.